Below are 13 T cell receptor beta chains sequenced from a single sample in a study of T cells expressing NK-cell markers. Using the 5' RACE reads, TCRdb records one entry per CDR3 protein without DNA. Found here are approximately 150,000 distinct CDR3 sequences; the top ten clones hold less than 20%. The sequenced sample was blood T cells: a sorted CD56 or NKG2C T cell subset, CD4+ or CD8+ T cells, or bulk PBMC T cells (not recorded which). Receptor source: a woman aged 18 to 75 in good health.

This chain connects TRBV20-1 to TRBJ1-2; TCRdb indicates TRBD1, and absent DNA this call remains unverified. Germline CDR1 and CDR2: DFQATT and SNEGSKA (reference sequence). This CDR3 is 12 amino acids long. CDR3 protein: CSARGGDYGYTF.

The chain is built from TRBV7-9 and TRBJ2-2; TCRdb proposes TRBD2, but this gene call is untestable without DNA. Germline-derived CDR1 and CDR2 are SEHNR and FQNEAQ (reference sequence). The CDR3 runs 14 residues. CDR3 protein: CASSFGSASGELFF.

The chain combines TRBV12-3 or TRBV12-4 with TRBJ2-7. This CDR3 comprises 15 residues. CDR3 region: CASTDFLRSSYEQYF.

The chain links TRBV7-8 to TRBJ2-4; TCRdb outputs TRBD1, but without DNA this stays unchecked. Germline V gives CDR1 SGHVS, CDR2 FQNEAQ. The CDR3 is made up of 14 amino acids. This chain's CDR3 is CASSEDRALNIQYF.

The CDR3 spells CASSVGASRYGYGYTF. The chain combines TRBV2 with TRBJ1-2; TCRdb's D gene call, TRBD1, goes unchecked for lack of DNA. CDR3 length: 16 amino acids. CDR1 SNHLY and CDR2 FYNNEI come from the germline V gene.

The genes are TRBV9 and TRBJ2-7; TCRdb's D gene call, TRBD2, goes unchecked for lack of DNA. Germline V lookup: CDR1 SGDLS, CDR2 YYNGEE. The CDR3 is 16 residues long. CDR3 sequence reads: CASSPTPGLVSGEQYF.

This chain connects TRBV5-1 to TRBJ1-5; TCRdb returns TRBD1, unconfirmable since there is no DNA. Germline CDR1 and CDR2: SGHRS and YFSETQ. There are 15 residues in the CDR3. The CDR3 loop reads CASSLGTGVNQPQHF.

The V and J genes are TRBV11-2 and TRBJ1-1; no DNA is available, so the TRBD1 call from TCRdb remains unchecked. This CDR3 is built from 13 residues. Per germline, CDR1 SGHAT and CDR2 FQNNGV. The CDR3 spells CASSPTGPTEAFF.

This CDR3 is CSAFSSGHINSPLHF. This rearrangement joins TRBV20-1 to TRBJ1-6; there is no DNA to check the TCRdb D call of TRBD1. The CDR3 loop spans 15 amino acids. Germline CDR1 and CDR2: DFQATT and SNEGSKA (reference sequence).

CDR3: CASSPGSLNTEAFF. The chain is built from TRBV7-2 and TRBJ1-1; the TCRdb D gene call, TRBD1, has no DNA to confirm it. Germline-derived CDR1 and CDR2 are SGHTA and FQGNSA. The CDR3 is 14 residues long.

The J gene is TRBJ2-3, the V gene TRBV29-1. The germline V gene encodes CDR1 SQVTM and CDR2 ANQGSEA. The CDR3 has 12 amino acids. CDR3 region: CSVADRTDTQYF.

The chain has TRBV20-1 and TRBJ2-3; as DNA is missing, the TRBD2 call by TCRdb cannot be tested. The germline V gene encodes CDR1 DFQATT and CDR2 SNEGSKA (reference sequence). The CDR3 has 15 residues. CDR3 sequence reads: CSATAQLDSTDTQYF.

This sequence joins TRBV20-1 and TRBJ1-1. The CDR3 runs to 13 residues. Germline CDR1 DFQATT, CDR2 SNEGSKA (reference sequence). The chain's CDR3 is CSAARELNTEAFF.